This T cell receptor (beta chain) was captured in a study of CD8+ T cells in alopecia areata. Investigators isolated RNA and reverse transcribed it into cDNA to act as the sequencing template. Profiled with immunoSEQ multiplex PCR; TCRdb holds only in-frame clones, not every one. The sample consists of approximately 91,000 clones, less than 50% of them appearing once. Trimming removed 1 base from V and 6 bases from J, with 13 bases in between. CDR3 length: 15 amino acids. Germline-derived CDR1 and CDR2 are SNHLY and FYNNEI. The chain links TRBV2 to TRBJ1-5, with D perhaps TRBD1 (5 bases). The sample taken for sequencing was CD4+ T cells sorted from blood. The receptor was derived from a human donor with alopecia areata. The CDR3, as DNA: TGTGCCAGCAGTGAAGAGACAGCGGGGGGTCAGCCCCAGCATTTT. Encoded protein: CASSEETAGGQPQHF.